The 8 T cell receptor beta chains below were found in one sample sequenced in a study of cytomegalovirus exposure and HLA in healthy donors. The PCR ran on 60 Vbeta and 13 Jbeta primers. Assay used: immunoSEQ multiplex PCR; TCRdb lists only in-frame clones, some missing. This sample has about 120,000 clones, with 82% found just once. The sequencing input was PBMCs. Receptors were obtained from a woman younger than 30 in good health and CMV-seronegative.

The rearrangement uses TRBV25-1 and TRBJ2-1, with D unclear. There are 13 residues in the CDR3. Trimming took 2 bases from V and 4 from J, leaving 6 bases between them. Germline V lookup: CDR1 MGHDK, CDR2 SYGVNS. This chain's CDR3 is CASSEVVYNEQFF. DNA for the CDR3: TGTGCCAGCAGTGAAGTCGTTTACAATGAGCAGTTCTTC.

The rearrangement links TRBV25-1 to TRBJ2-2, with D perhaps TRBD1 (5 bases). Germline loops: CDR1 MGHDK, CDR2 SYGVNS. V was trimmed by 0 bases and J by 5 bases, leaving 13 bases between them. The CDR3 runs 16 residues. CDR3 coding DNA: TGTGCCAGCAGTGAATATTTTGCACAGGCAACCGGGGAGCTGTTTTTT. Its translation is CASSEYFAQATGELFF. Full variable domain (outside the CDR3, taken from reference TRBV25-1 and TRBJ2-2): EADIYQTPRYLVIGTGKKITLECSQTMGHDKMYWYQQDPGMELHLIHYSYGVNSTEKGDLSSESTVSRIRTEHFPLTLESARPSHTSQYLCASSEYFAQATGELFFGEGSRLTVL.

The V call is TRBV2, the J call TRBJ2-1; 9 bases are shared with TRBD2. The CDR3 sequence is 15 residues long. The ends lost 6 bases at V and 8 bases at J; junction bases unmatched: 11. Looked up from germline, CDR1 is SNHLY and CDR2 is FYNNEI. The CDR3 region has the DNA TGTGCCAGCAGCCCACTAGCGGGTTCTGCGGATGAGCAGTTCTTC. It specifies CASSPLAGSADEQFF.

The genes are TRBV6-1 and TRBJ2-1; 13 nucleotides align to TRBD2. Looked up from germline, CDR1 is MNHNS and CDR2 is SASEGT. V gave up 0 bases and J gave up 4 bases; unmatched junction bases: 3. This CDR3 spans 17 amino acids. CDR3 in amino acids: CASSEAILAGGYNEQFF. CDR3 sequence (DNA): TGTGCCAGCAGTGAAGCGATACTAGCGGGGGGGTACAATGAGCAGTTCTTC.

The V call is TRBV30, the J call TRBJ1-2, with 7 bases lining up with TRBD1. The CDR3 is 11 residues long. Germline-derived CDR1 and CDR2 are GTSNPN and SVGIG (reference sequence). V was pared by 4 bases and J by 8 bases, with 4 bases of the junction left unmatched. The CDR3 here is CAWTGTVGYTF. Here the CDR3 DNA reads TGTGCCTGGACCGGGACAGTGGGCTACACCTTC.

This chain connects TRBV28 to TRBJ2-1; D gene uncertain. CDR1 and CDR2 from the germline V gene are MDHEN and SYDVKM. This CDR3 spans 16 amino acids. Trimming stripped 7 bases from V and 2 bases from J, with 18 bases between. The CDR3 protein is CASKIHPGVTYNEQFF. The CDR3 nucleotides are TGTGCCAGCAAAATCCATCCCGGAGTTACCTACAATGAGCAGTTCTTC.

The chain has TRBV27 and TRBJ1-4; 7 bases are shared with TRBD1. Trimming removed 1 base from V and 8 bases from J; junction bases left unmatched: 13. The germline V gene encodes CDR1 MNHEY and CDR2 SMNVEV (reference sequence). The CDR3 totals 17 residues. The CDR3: CASSLLGRGGQGEKLFF. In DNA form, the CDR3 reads TGTGCCAGCAGTTTATTGGGGAGAGGGGGCCAGGGAGAAAAACTGTTTTTT.

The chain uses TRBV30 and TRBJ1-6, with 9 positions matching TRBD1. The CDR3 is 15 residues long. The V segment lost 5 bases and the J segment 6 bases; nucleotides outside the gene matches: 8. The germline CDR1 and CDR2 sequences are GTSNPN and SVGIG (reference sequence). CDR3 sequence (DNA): TGTGCCTGGCGCACCGGGACAGGGATTAATTCACCCCTCCACTTT. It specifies CAWRTGTGINSPLHF.